The clone carrying this T cell receptor beta chain was recorded once. The antigen is undetermined. This specimen includes other DNA sequences encoding the same CDR3. Original processing notes: ImmunoSEQ yielded junction-only sequences lacking quality scores, so filtering differed. The repertoire was sequenced with immunoSEQ multiplex PCR; TCRdb's copy has only in-frame clones and lacks some. V and J calls and clone size follow that table, whereas D and trimming were derived from the DNA. The repertoire holds 1.6 million or so clones, with 98% as singletons. The V end lost 6 bases, the J end lost 0 bases, and 7 bases lay between the germline ends. CDR1 and CDR2 (germline): MGHDK, SYGVNS. The CDR3 totals 13 residues. The data belong to a study of shared clonotypes between healthy human individuals. CD45RA+ naive and CD45RA-negative memory subsets were separated from CD4+ cells. Study-level findings and limits: In four donors, around 5% of naive CD4 clonotypes appeared in common. Naive subsets usually exceeded memory subsets in estimated richness.

The chain links TRBV25-1 to TRBJ2-3; no reliable D call. The sequence was obtained from a man younger than 40 in good health. Sequenced sample: naive CD4+ T cells sorted from blood. Subset here: CD45RA+ positively selected. CDR3 residues: CASRLGSTDTQYF. The CDR3 DNA reads TGTGCCAGCAGATTGGGGAGCACAGATACGCAGTATTTT. Full variable domain (rest looked up from reference TRBV25-1 and TRBJ2-3): EADIYQTPRYLVIGTGKKITLECSQTMGHDKMYWYQQDPGMELHLIHYSYGVNSTEKGDLSSESTVSRIRTEHFPLTLESARPSHTSQYLCASRLGSTDTQYFGPGTRLTVL.